A selection of T cell receptor beta chains follows, all from one sample in a study of blood T cell repertoires in COVID-19. Assay: immunoSEQ multiplex PCR; the TCRdb copy retains only in-frame clones and omits some. The sample consists of some 200,000 clones, approximately 90% of them appearing once. Material: PBMCs or T cells enriched from blood (not recorded which). These receptors originate from a woman aged 25 to 39 who had recovered from COVID-19. CDR3s include the opening cysteine and the closing phenylalanine or tryptophan. D genes are given only for firm matches. The size entry is marked missing in some rows and otherwise reads once, few, many or a size class.

CDR3 length: 13
clone size: once
D gene: .
J gene: TRBJ1-2
V gene: TRBV30
CDR3 DNA: TGTGCCTGGAGATTGCTATCCTCCTATGGCTACACCTTC
CDR3 protein: CAWRLLSSYGYTF

CDR3 length: 17
clone size: .
D gene: TRBD2
J gene: TRBJ2-1
V gene: TRBV13
CDR3 DNA: TGTGCCAGCAGCCCCCGACTAGCGGGGGGGGTCTACAATGAGCAGTTCTTC
CDR3 protein: CASSPRLAGGVYNEQFF

CDR3 length: 14
clone size: .
D gene: TRBD1
J gene: TRBJ2-1
V gene: TRBV27
CDR3 DNA: TGTGCCAGCCATCCGGGACAGGGATTCAATGAGCAGTTCTTC
CDR3 protein: CASHPGQGFNEQFF

CDR3 length: 14
clone size: .
D gene: .
J gene: TRBJ1-5
V gene: TRBV5-5
CDR3 DNA: TGTGCCAGCAGCTACAGGGTCGGCAATCAGCCCCAGCATTTT
CDR3 protein: CASSYRVGNQPQHF

CDR3 length: 15
clone size: .
D gene: .
J gene: TRBJ1-5
V gene: TRBV18
CDR3 DNA: TGTGCCAGCTCACCCGAGGGGCAGGGGCATCAGCCCCAGCATTTT
CDR3 protein: CASSPEGQGHQPQHF

CDR3 length: 13
clone size: .
D gene: TRBD1
J gene: TRBJ2-7
V gene: TRBV19
CDR3 DNA: TGTGCCAGCAGAGGAGACAGGGGGCATGAGCAGTACTTC
CDR3 protein: CASRGDRGHEQYF

CDR3 length: 15
clone size: once
D gene: TRBD1
J gene: TRBJ1-2
V gene: TRBV5-6
CDR3 DNA: TGTGCCAGCAGCTTGGGGGGACAGGGGTTACATGGCTACACCTTC
CDR3 protein: CASSLGGQGLHGYTF

CDR3 length: 15
clone size: .
D gene: .
J gene: TRBJ1-6
V gene: TRBV4-1
CDR3 DNA: TGCGCCAGCAGCCAAGAGACACCTAGCAATTCACCCCTCCACTTT
CDR3 protein: CASSQETPSNSPLHF

CDR3 length: 13
clone size: .
D gene: TRBD1
J gene: TRBJ2-7
V gene: TRBV6-5
CDR3 DNA: TGTGCCAGCAGCCGGGACAGTACCTACGAGCAGTACTTC
CDR3 protein: CASSRDSTYEQYF

CDR3 length: 15
clone size: once
D gene: TRBD2
J gene: TRBJ2-1
V gene: TRBV4-2
CDR3 DNA: TGTGCCAGCAGCCAAGGGCGGGGGGGCCGGAATGAGCAGTTCTTC
CDR3 protein: CASSQGRGGRNEQFF

CDR3 length: 14
clone size: .
D gene: .
J gene: TRBJ2-2
V gene: TRBV5-1
CDR3 DNA: TGCGCCAGCAGCTTGGCCCTCGACACCGGGGAGCTGTTTTTT
CDR3 protein: CASSLALDTGELFF

CDR3 length: 13
clone size: .
D gene: .
J gene: TRBJ1-3
V gene: TRBV25-1
CDR3 DNA: TGTGCCAGCATGAGGGTCTCTGGAAACACCATATATTTT
CDR3 protein: CASMRVSGNTIYF

CDR3 length: 13
clone size: few
D gene: TRBD1
J gene: TRBJ1-2
V gene: TRBV11-3
CDR3 DNA: TGTGCCAGCAGCTTGGGACAGGGGGATGGCTACACCTTC
CDR3 protein: CASSLGQGDGYTF

CDR3 length: 14
clone size: .
D gene: TRBD2
J gene: TRBJ2-7
V gene: TRBV28
CDR3 DNA: TGTGCCAGCAGTTATGGCGGGAGGGTGGACGAGCAGTACTTC
CDR3 protein: CASSYGGRVDEQYF

CDR3 length: 13
clone size: .
D gene: .
J gene: TRBJ1-4
V gene: TRBV5-5
CDR3 DNA: TGTGCCAGCAGCCCTGGGCTTAATGAAAAACTGTTTTTT
CDR3 protein: CASSPGLNEKLFF

CDR3 length: 15
clone size: once
D gene: .
J gene: TRBJ2-2
V gene: TRBV19
CDR3 DNA: TGTGCCAGTAGTTATTCTAGAGTGAACACCGGGGAGCTGTTTTTT
CDR3 protein: CASSYSRVNTGELFF

CDR3 length: 11
clone size: .
D gene: .
J gene: TRBJ1-2
V gene: TRBV19
CDR3 DNA: TGTGCCAGTAGTTTCCTCTATGGCTACACCTTC
CDR3 protein: CASSFLYGYTF

CDR3 length: 18
clone size: .
D gene: TRBD1
J gene: TRBJ1-2
V gene: TRBV7-9
CDR3 DNA: TGTGCCAGCAGCAAGTCTTTTTACACCGGGACAGGGGATAATGGCTACACCTTC
CDR3 protein: CASSKSFYTGTGDNGYTF

CDR3 length: 18
clone size: .
D gene: TRBD1
J gene: TRBJ1-6
V gene: TRBV14
CDR3 DNA: TGTGCCAGCAGCCGGGCGGTGGACAGGGGACTATTGCATTCACCCCTCCACTTT
CDR3 protein: CASSRAVDRGLLHSPLHF

CDR3 length: 14
clone size: .
D gene: TRBD1
J gene: TRBJ1-4
V gene: TRBV5-4
CDR3 DNA: TGTGCCAGCAGCCACCTGGGACAGGAACGAAAACTGTTTTTT
CDR3 protein: CASSHLGQERKLFF

CDR3 length: 14
clone size: once
D gene: TRBD1
J gene: TRBJ1-2
V gene: TRBV10-3
CDR3 DNA: TGTGCCATCAGTGAGGGACAGGGGGCCTATGGCTACACCTTC
CDR3 protein: CAISEGQGAYGYTF

CDR3 length: 14
clone size: .
D gene: .
J gene: TRBJ1-4
V gene: TRBV27
CDR3 DNA: TGTGCCAGCAGGGCAGGGGTAAGGGAAGAAAAACTGTTTTTT
CDR3 protein: CASRAGVREEKLFF

CDR3 length: 13
clone size: .
D gene: TRBD1
J gene: TRBJ1-2
V gene: TRBV6-5
CDR3 DNA: TGTGCCAGCACCATAGACAGGGCAGGTGGCTACACCTTC
CDR3 protein: CASTIDRAGGYTF

CDR3 length: 14
clone size: .
D gene: TRBD1
J gene: TRBJ1-1
V gene: TRBV30
CDR3 DNA: TGTGCCTACCGCGGGACAGGGGGTTTAGATGAGGCTTTCTTT
CDR3 protein: CAYRGTGGLDEAFF

CDR3 length: 16
clone size: few
D gene: .
J gene: TRBJ2-3
V gene: TRBV24-1
CDR3 DNA: TGTGCCACCAGTGATCCGACTTGGGGCGCTTCCACGGGGCAGTATTTT
CDR3 protein: CATSDPTWGASTGQYF

CDR3 length: 14
clone size: .
D gene: .
J gene: TRBJ1-1
V gene: TRBV7-9
CDR3 DNA: TGTGCCAGCAGGCTACAGGGCCCGAACACTGAAGCTTTCTTT
CDR3 protein: CASRLQGPNTEAFF

CDR3 length: 15
clone size: .
D gene: .
J gene: TRBJ1-4
V gene: TRBV27
CDR3 DNA: TGTGCCAGCAGTTTAGTCAGGGCAACTAATGAAAAACTGTTTTTT
CDR3 protein: CASSLVRATNEKLFF

CDR3 length: 15
clone size: .
D gene: .
J gene: TRBJ2-7
V gene: TRBV7-9
CDR3 DNA: TGTGCCAGCAGCTTAGCGGACGGACAGTCCCACGAGCAGTACTTC
CDR3 protein: CASSLADGQSHEQYF

CDR3 length: 17
clone size: .
D gene: .
J gene: TRBJ2-3
V gene: TRBV13
CDR3 DNA: TGTGCCAGCAGCCCGAACGAGCGACTAGGTCTGACAGATACGCAGTATTTT
CDR3 protein: CASSPNERLGLTDTQYF

CDR3 length: 15
clone size: .
D gene: .
J gene: TRBJ1-1
V gene: TRBV6-2/TRBV6-3
CDR3 DNA: TGTGCCAGCAGTTACATGGAGGGGCCGAACACTGAAGCTTTCTTT
CDR3 protein: CASSYMEGPNTEAFF

CDR3 length: 15
clone size: .
D gene: TRBD1
J gene: TRBJ2-7
V gene: TRBV7-9
CDR3 DNA: TGTGCCAGCAGCCTCTGGGACAGAGGCCAATACGAGCAGTACTTC
CDR3 protein: CASSLWDRGQYEQYF

CDR3 length: 15
clone size: .
D gene: TRBD1
J gene: TRBJ1-4
V gene: TRBV19
CDR3 DNA: TGTGCCAGTACCAACTACGGACAGGGATATGAAAAACTGTTTTTT
CDR3 protein: CASTNYGQGYEKLFF

CDR3 length: 12
clone size: .
D gene: .
J gene: TRBJ2-7
V gene: TRBV29-1
CDR3 DNA: TGCAGCGTTGGACAGAACTTCTACGAGCAGTACTTC
CDR3 protein: CSVGQNFYEQYF

CDR3 length: 15
clone size: .
D gene: .
J gene: TRBJ1-1
V gene: TRBV12-5
CDR3 DNA: TGTGCTAGTGGTTTGGTTACAGGAGGGCTTTCTGAAGCTTTCTTT
CDR3 protein: CASGLVTGGLSEAFF

CDR3 length: 14
clone size: .
D gene: TRBD1
J gene: TRBJ2-7
V gene: TRBV7-3
CDR3 DNA: TGTGCCAGCAGTCCGACAGGGGGATCCTACGAGCAGTACTTC
CDR3 protein: CASSPTGGSYEQYF

CDR3 length: 14
clone size: .
D gene: .
J gene: TRBJ2-1
V gene: TRBV9
CDR3 DNA: TGTGCCAGCAGGGGACAATCCTCCTACAATGAGCAGTTCTTC
CDR3 protein: CASRGQSSYNEQFF

CDR3 length: 15
clone size: .
D gene: TRBD1
J gene: TRBJ2-3
V gene: TRBV6-4
CDR3 DNA: TGTGCCAGCAGTCTCTCCCGGGACAGAAGGGATACGCAGTATTTT
CDR3 protein: CASSLSRDRRDTQYF

CDR3 length: 13
clone size: .
D gene: .
J gene: TRBJ1-1
V gene: TRBV10-3
CDR3 DNA: TGTGCCATCCGGGGGGACATGAACACTGAAGCTTTCTTT
CDR3 protein: CAIRGDMNTEAFF

CDR3 length: 15
clone size: few
D gene: .
J gene: TRBJ1-2
V gene: TRBV6-5
CDR3 DNA: TGTGCCAGCAGTTCAAGAACAGGGTCGGGCTATGGCTACACCTTC
CDR3 protein: CASSSRTGSGYGYTF